This T cell receptor beta chain is from a study of regulatory T cells in long-lasting Graves disease. The CDR3 extends over 14 amino acids. Germline loops: CDR1 SGHNT, CDR2 YENEEA. V shed 5 bases and J shed 3 bases, with 13 bases lying between them. Time point specified: newly diagnosed GD, antithyroid drugs for less than 3 months. PBMC RNA served as the TCR library source. With iRepertoire HTBI primers and Arm-PCR of CDR3 regions, TCR beta libraries were built. A single record per CDR3 protein comes from TCRdb applying MiXCR to the multiplex PCR reads. The sample lists about 450,000 distinct CDR3 sequences; 16% were seen once. This clonotype came up many times. The same specimen was also included in a second study, on T cells in Graves' hyperthyroidism and ophthalmopathy.

Source: peripheral blood mononuclear cells (PBMCs), taken at new diagnosis, from a patient treated with antithyroid drugs. The V gene is TRBV11-3, the J gene TRBJ1-1; a possible D gene is TRBD1 (6 bases). The receptor was derived from a young woman with Graves disease. The DNA for the CDR3 is TGTGCCAGCAGCCCCAGGGGCCGGGACACTGAAGCTTTCTTT. This sequence encodes CASSPRGRDTEAFF.